Listed here are 10 T cell receptor beta chains from one sample, sequenced in a study of spatial heterogeneity in lung cancer. Study-wide results and caveats: For expanded intratumoral alpha and beta TCRs, counts tracked tumor mutation counts.

Time point given: sample taken at primary tumor resection. No antigen has been identified for these receptors. One entry per CDR3 protein, called by TCRdb with MiXCR from the 5' RACE reads. The sample holds about 11,000 distinct CDR3 sequences, 9.5% to 13% seen once. This specimen consisted of lung tumor tissue, obtained at surgery. The receptors originated from a female donor with early-stage non-small cell lung cancer.

The table lists this clonotype with many counts. This CDR3 reads CASSQATAGGDTQYF. CDR3 DNA sequence: TGCGCCAGCAGCCAGGCGACGGCTGGTGGAGATACGCAGTATTTT. The rearrangement joins TRBV4-1 to TRBJ2-3; D not resolved. Germline CDR1 MGHRA, CDR2 YSYEKL. The CDR3 length is 15 residues. The V end was cut by 3 bases, the J end by 5 bases, with 15 bases between.

This clonotype was seen more than once but under ten times. The chain employs TRBV20-1 and TRBJ2-7, with 9 nucleotides matching TRBD1. The CDR3 is 15 amino acids. CDR1 and CDR2 from the germline V gene are DFQATT and SNEGSKA (reference sequence). J was trimmed by 3 bases and V by 2 bases; bases with no gene match: 8. The DNA of the CDR3 is TGCAGTGCTAGACCGGGACAGGGCCCCCTCTACGAGCAGTACTTC. Translating gives CSARPGQGPLYEQYF.

Many counts were recorded for this clonotype. The rearrangement joins TRBV6-2 or TRBV6-3 to TRBJ2-2, with 10 bases aligning to TRBD2. The CDR3 consists of 16 residues. CDR1 and CDR2 from the germline V gene are MNHEY and SVGEGT. J gave up 4 bases and V 4 bases, and 6 bases lay outside the gene matches. For the CDR3, the DNA is TGTGCCAGCAGTTTTGGACTAGCGGAAACCACCGGGGAGCTGTTTTTT. It is translated as CASSFGLAETTGELFF.

This clonotype ranks as medium-sized. The chain joins TRBV9 to TRBJ2-5, with 7 bases that match TRBD2. The germline V gene encodes CDR1 SGDLS and CDR2 YYNGEE. CDR3 size: 15 residues. V was clipped by 2 bases and J by 1 base; unmatched bases: 5. CDR3 residues: CASSVGGRGQETQYF. The CDR3 nucleotides are TGTGCCAGCAGCGTGGGCGGGAGAGGCCAAGAGACCCAGTACTTC.

This chain joins TRBV2 and TRBJ1-5; 7 nucleotides align to TRBD1. The germline V gene has CDR1 SNHLY and CDR2 FYNNEI. This CDR3 is 14 amino acids long. J lost 3 bases, V lost 6 bases, and 5 bases had no gene match. Written as DNA, the CDR3 is TGTGCCAGCAGCAGGGGACAGAACAATCAGCCCCAGCATTTT. The encoded protein is CASSRGQNNQPQHF.

The rearrangement joins TRBV7-9 to TRBJ2-5; 7 nucleotides align to TRBD2. This CDR3 spans 14 amino acids. Trimming removed 0 bases from V and 2 bases from J; junction bases left unmatched: 0. Germline CDR1 is SEHNR and CDR2 is FQNEAQ (reference sequence). CDR3 DNA sequence: TGTGCCAGCAGCTTAGCTAGCGGGCAAGAGACCCAGTACTTC. Translating it yields CASSLASGQETQYF.

This clonotype is deemed medium-sized (0.01 to 0.1%). The genes are TRBV20-1 and TRBJ2-7, with D perhaps matching TRBD1 (5 bases). This CDR3 spans 12 amino acids. Deletions cut 2 bases from V and 3 bases from J, with 8 bases between. Germline assignment: CDR1 DFQATT and CDR2 SNEGSKA (reference sequence). The CDR3 DNA follows: TGCAGTGCTAGATTCCAGGGCTACGAGCAGTACTTC. Translation gives CSARFQGYEQYF.

This clonotype was detected many times. CDR3 nucleotides: TGTGCCAGCAATTCCCTCTCCTACAATGAGCAGTTCTTC. Its translation is CASNSLSYNEQFF. The chain recombines TRBV6-2 or TRBV6-3 with TRBJ2-1, with D unresolved. Germline assignment: CDR1 MNHEY and CDR2 SVGEGT. Trimming shortened V by 7 bases and J by 0 bases, and 7 bases separated the two germline ends. The CDR3 contains 13 residues.

V gene TRBV12-3 or TRBV12-4 combines with J gene TRBJ2-3; 11 positions match TRBD2. The CDR3 length is 16 residues. The junction had 5 bases not matched to a gene; V was cut back by 6 bases and J by 0 bases. The CDR3 sequence is CASRTGTSGSTDTQYF. DNA of the CDR3: TGTGCCAGCAGAACCGGGACTAGCGGTAGCACAGATACGCAGTATTTT.

This clonotype appeared many times. The chain joins TRBV20-1 to TRBJ2-3, with D unclear. V was pared by 6 bases and J by 2 bases, with 12 bases between. Germline assignment: CDR1 DFQATT and CDR2 SNEGSKA (reference sequence). The CDR3 length is 13 residues. CDR3 nucleotides: TGCAGTGCCACCCCTGAGGTCACAGATACGCAGTATTTT. Residues: CSATPEVTDTQYF.